Listed below are T cell receptor beta chains from one sample, sequenced in a study of cytomegalovirus exposure and HLA in healthy donors. Method: immunoSEQ multiplex PCR; TCRdb's copy keeps in-frame clones and lacks some. The table includes 200,000 to 250,000 clones, over 80% detected once. Sequencing input: PBMCs. The origin of the receptors is a woman aged 25 to 45 in good health and CMV-seropositive. Each CDR3 is given with its conserved first and last residue. A D gene is named only where the DNA matches it firmly. The size of a clone is reported for some rows only, either as once, few or many, or as a class for expanded clones.

abundance: NA; v_gene: TRBV6-5; d_gene: NA; len: 14; j_gene: TRBJ2-6; CDR3aa: CASSSATGANVLTF; CDR3nt: TGTGCCAGCAGTTCGGCGACTGGGGCCAACGTCCTGACTTTC
abundance: NA; v_gene: TRBV5-1; d_gene: TRBD2; len: 14; j_gene: TRBJ2-7; CDR3aa: CASSSSGRDYEQYF; CDR3nt: TGCGCCAGCAGCTCTAGCGGGAGGGACTACGAGCAGTACTTC
abundance: NA; v_gene: TRBV7-2; d_gene: NA; len: 14; j_gene: TRBJ2-3; CDR3aa: CASSPGTLTDTQYF; CDR3nt: TGTGCCAGCAGCCCTGGGACTCTCACAGATACGCAGTATTTT
abundance: NA; v_gene: TRBV7-2; d_gene: NA; len: 13; j_gene: TRBJ2-7; CDR3aa: CASSVAGRYEQYF; CDR3nt: TGTGCCAGCAGCGTAGCAGGGAGGTACGAGCAGTACTTC
abundance: NA; v_gene: TRBV5-6; d_gene: NA; len: 16; j_gene: TRBJ1-5; CDR3aa: CASSHSNLARDQPQHF; CDR3nt: TGTGCCAGCAGCCACTCAAATTTAGCGAGGGATCAGCCCCAGCATTTT
abundance: NA; v_gene: TRBV6-1; d_gene: NA; len: 13; j_gene: TRBJ1-5; CDR3aa: CASRGYSNQPQHF; CDR3nt: TGTGCCAGCAGGGGATATAGCAATCAGCCCCAGCATTTT
abundance: few; v_gene: TRBV7-9; d_gene: TRBD1; len: 14; j_gene: TRBJ2-1; CDR3aa: CASSLRATGDEQFF; CDR3nt: TGTGCCAGCAGCTTGAGGGCGACAGGGGATGAGCAGTTCTTC
abundance: NA; v_gene: TRBV11-3; d_gene: TRBD1; len: 18; j_gene: TRBJ2-2; CDR3aa: CASSSKLAGQVVTGELFF; CDR3nt: TGTGCCAGCAGCTCAAAGTTAGCTGGACAGGTAGTCACCGGGGAGCTGTTTTTT
abundance: NA; v_gene: TRBV5-1; d_gene: NA; len: 15; j_gene: TRBJ1-3; CDR3aa: CASSSDGYSGNTIYF; CDR3nt: TGCGCCAGCAGCTCCGACGGATACTCTGGAAACACCATATATTTT
abundance: NA; v_gene: TRBV7-8; d_gene: TRBD2; len: 15; j_gene: TRBJ2-7; CDR3aa: CASSLVVAGSYEQYF; CDR3nt: TGTGCCAGCAGCTTAGTCGTAGCGGGATCCTACGAGCAGTACTTC
abundance: NA; v_gene: TRBV12-5; d_gene: NA; len: 11; j_gene: TRBJ1-1; CDR3aa: CASGLLEQAFF; CDR3nt: TGTGCTAGTGGTTTGTTGGAGCAAGCTTTCTTT
abundance: NA; v_gene: TRBV7-6; d_gene: TRBD2; len: 16; j_gene: TRBJ2-1; CDR3aa: CASSLISGRPYNEQFF; CDR3nt: TGTGCCAGCAGCTTGATTAGCGGGAGGCCATACAATGAGCAGTTCTTC
abundance: NA; v_gene: TRBV2; d_gene: TRBD1; len: 16; j_gene: TRBJ1-5; CDR3aa: CASSSGGGAFNQPQHF; CDR3nt: TGTGCCAGCAGTTCAGGGGGTGGGGCTTTCAATCAGCCCCAGCATTTT
abundance: NA; v_gene: TRBV7-2; d_gene: NA; len: 15; j_gene: TRBJ2-7; CDR3aa: CASKLTHVASYEQYF; CDR3nt: TGTGCCAGCAAACTTACGCACGTGGCCTCCTACGAGCAGTACTTC
abundance: NA; v_gene: TRBV9; d_gene: NA; len: 12; j_gene: TRBJ2-3; CDR3aa: CASSAFTDTQYF; CDR3nt: TGTGCCAGCAGCGCCTTCACAGATACGCAGTATTTT
abundance: once; v_gene: TRBV6-5; d_gene: TRBD1; len: 15; j_gene: TRBJ2-7; CDR3aa: CASSPPPDRAYEQYF; CDR3nt: TGTGCCAGCAGTCCGCCCCCTGACAGGGCCTACGAGCAGTACTTC
abundance: NA; v_gene: TRBV6-5; d_gene: NA; len: 13; j_gene: TRBJ2-1; CDR3aa: CASSYRPHNEQFF; CDR3nt: TGTGCCAGCAGTTACAGACCCCACAATGAGCAGTTCTTC
abundance: NA; v_gene: TRBV9; d_gene: NA; len: 13; j_gene: TRBJ1-1; CDR3aa: CASSVAGYTEAFF; CDR3nt: TGTGCCAGCAGCGTAGCGGGTTACACTGAAGCTTTCTTT
abundance: NA; v_gene: TRBV28; d_gene: NA; len: 13; j_gene: TRBJ1-1; CDR3aa: CASSPTLNTEAFF; CDR3nt: TGTGCCAGCAGCCCAACCCTTAACACTGAAGCTTTCTTT
abundance: NA; v_gene: TRBV13; d_gene: NA; len: 12; j_gene: TRBJ2-7; CDR3aa: CASSRPSDEQYF; CDR3nt: TGTGCCAGCAGCCGACCCAGCGACGAGCAGTACTTC
abundance: NA; v_gene: TRBV30; d_gene: NA; len: 14; j_gene: TRBJ2-3; CDR3aa: CAWSKGLEVDTQYF; CDR3nt: TGTGCCTGGAGCAAGGGTCTAGAAGTAGATACGCAGTATTTT
abundance: once; v_gene: TRBV5-1; d_gene: TRBD2; len: 12; j_gene: TRBJ2-3; CDR3aa: CASSAGGDTQYF; CDR3nt: TGCGCCAGCAGCGCGGGGGGAGATACGCAGTATTTT
abundance: NA; v_gene: TRBV4-1; d_gene: NA; len: 15; j_gene: TRBJ2-7; CDR3aa: CASSQDPRDHYEQYF; CDR3nt: TGCGCCAGCAGCCAAGATCCTAGGGATCACTACGAGCAGTACTTC
abundance: NA; v_gene: TRBV5-1; d_gene: TRBD2; len: 18; j_gene: TRBJ2-3; CDR3aa: CASSLLGTSGSSSDTQYF; CDR3nt: TGCGCCAGCAGCTTGCTCGGGACTAGCGGGAGCAGTTCAGATACGCAGTATTTT
abundance: NA; v_gene: TRBV5-1; d_gene: NA; len: 14; j_gene: TRBJ1-1; CDR3aa: CASSPGTRGTEAFF; CDR3nt: TGCGCCAGCAGCCCCGGGACCCGAGGGACTGAAGCTTTCTTT
abundance: NA; v_gene: TRBV4-1; d_gene: NA; len: 16; j_gene: TRBJ1-2; CDR3aa: CASFGRTVGFRGGYTF; CDR3nt: TGCGCCAGCTTTGGCCGGACGGTTGGGTTTAGAGGGGGCTACACCTTC
abundance: NA; v_gene: TRBV27; d_gene: TRBD1; len: 17; j_gene: TRBJ2-2; CDR3aa: CASSFLSGQDNTGELFF; CDR3nt: TGTGCCAGCAGTTTTTTATCGGGACAGGACAACACCGGGGAGCTGTTTTTT
abundance: few; v_gene: TRBV6-5; d_gene: TRBD1; len: 15; j_gene: TRBJ1-2; CDR3aa: CASSRGQGYLYGYTF; CDR3nt: TGTGCCAGCAGTCGAGGACAGGGCTACCTTTATGGCTACACCTTC
abundance: NA; v_gene: TRBV5-1; d_gene: TRBD1; len: 18; j_gene: TRBJ2-7; CDR3aa: CASSLTTAGTGLSYEQYF; CDR3nt: TGCGCCAGCAGCCTAACCACGGCCGGGACAGGGCTATCCTACGAGCAGTACTTC
abundance: once; v_gene: TRBV27; d_gene: TRBD2; len: 15; j_gene: TRBJ2-7; CDR3aa: CASSRIAGANYEQYF; CDR3nt: TGTGCCAGCAGCCGCATAGCGGGAGCTAACTACGAGCAGTACTTC
abundance: few; v_gene: TRBV13; d_gene: NA; len: 14; j_gene: TRBJ2-5; CDR3aa: CASSSRGGIETQYF; CDR3nt: TGTGCCAGCAGCTCCCGGGGCGGGATAGAGACCCAGTACTTC
abundance: NA; v_gene: TRBV28; d_gene: TRBD1; len: 15; j_gene: TRBJ2-2; CDR3aa: CASSSTGLDTGELFF; CDR3nt: TGTGCCAGCAGTTCGACAGGGTTAGACACCGGGGAGCTGTTTTTT
abundance: once; v_gene: TRBV30; d_gene: TRBD1; len: 13; j_gene: TRBJ1-1; CDR3aa: CAWRGQMNTEAFF; CDR3nt: TGTGCCTGGAGGGGACAGATGAACACTGAAGCTTTCTTT
abundance: once; v_gene: TRBV5-8; d_gene: NA; len: 13; j_gene: TRBJ1-5; CDR3aa: CASSSGWVQPQHF; CDR3nt: TGTGCCAGCAGCTCGGGATGGGTCCAGCCCCAGCATTTT
abundance: NA; v_gene: TRBV6-5; d_gene: NA; len: 13; j_gene: TRBJ1-5; CDR3aa: CASRTAHNQPQHF; CDR3nt: TGTGCCAGTCGGACAGCCCACAATCAGCCCCAGCATTTT
abundance: NA; v_gene: TRBV6-1; d_gene: TRBD2; len: 14; j_gene: TRBJ2-7; CDR3aa: CASSPSGRNNEQYF; CDR3nt: TGTGCCAGCAGCCCTAGCGGGAGAAACAACGAGCAGTACTTC
abundance: NA; v_gene: TRBV4-3; d_gene: TRBD1; len: 14; j_gene: TRBJ1-2; CDR3aa: CASSPGTGNYGYTF; CDR3nt: TGCGCCAGCAGTCCAGGGACAGGGAACTATGGCTACACCTTC
abundance: NA; v_gene: TRBV5-1; d_gene: NA; len: 11; j_gene: TRBJ2-7; CDR3aa: CASSLAYEQYF; CDR3nt: TGCGCCAGCAGCTTAGCCTACGAGCAGTACTTC
abundance: NA; v_gene: TRBV7-2; d_gene: TRBD1; len: 15; j_gene: TRBJ1-3; CDR3aa: CASSFGTGYGNTIYF; CDR3nt: TGTGCCAGCAGCTTTGGGACAGGGTACGGAAACACCATATATTTT
abundance: NA; v_gene: TRBV30; d_gene: NA; len: 13; j_gene: TRBJ2-7; CDR3aa: CACDRDPYYEQYF; CDR3nt: TGTGCCTGCGACCGAGACCCTTACTACGAGCAGTACTTC
abundance: NA; v_gene: TRBV9; d_gene: TRBD1; len: 13; j_gene: TRBJ1-1; CDR3aa: CASSVTGGTEAFF; CDR3nt: TGTGCCAGCAGCGTAACAGGGGGGACTGAAGCTTTCTTT
abundance: NA; v_gene: TRBV7-9; d_gene: NA; len: 15; j_gene: TRBJ1-2; CDR3aa: CASSLVGGANKGYTF; CDR3nt: TGTGCCAGCAGCTTAGTTGGGGGAGCCAACAAAGGCTACACCTTC
abundance: NA; v_gene: TRBV2; d_gene: NA; len: 14; j_gene: TRBJ1-2; CDR3aa: CASLGPGRTYGYTF; CDR3nt: TGTGCCAGCCTCGGCCCGGGTAGGACCTATGGCTACACCTTC